These 2 T cell receptor beta chains were all obtained from the same sample, sequenced in a study of glioma-infiltrating T cells after dendritic cell vaccination. Time point of the sample: after dendritic cell vaccination, including at tumor progression/relapse. The assay was immunoSEQ multiplex PCR, and TCRdb's table has in-frame clones only and misses some. Of approximately 50,000 clones in the sample, 89% were seen once. The sequencing used blood, collected after dendritic cell vaccination. The receptor set was obtained from a human donor with glioblastoma.

The rearrangement joins TRBV6-1 to TRBJ1-2; TRBD1 agrees at 9 bases. Unmatched junction bases numbered 6, after V lost 2 bases and J lost 8 bases. CDR1 MNHNS and CDR2 SASEGT come from the germline V gene. The CDR3 has 14 amino acids. In DNA form, the CDR3 reads TGTGCCAGCAGTGAAATGGGGACAGGGAACGGCTACACCTTC. Encoded protein: CASSEMGTGNGYTF.

The chain has TRBV19 and TRBJ1-5; 9 bases fit TRBD1. V gave up 4 bases and J gave up 1 base; unmatched junction bases: 2. This CDR3 has 15 residues. Germline V gene lookup returns CDR1 LNHDA and CDR2 SQIVND (reference sequence). CDR3 region: CASSNRGLSNQPQHF. The CDR3 DNA sequence: TGTGCCAGTAGTAACAGGGGGCTGAGCAATCAGCCCCAGCATTTT.